This entry concerns a single T cell receptor (beta chain). These data belong to a study of T-cell memory formation after mild COVID-19. MiXCR, applied by TCRdb to the 5' RACE reads, yields one record per CDR3 protein. The top ten clones hold about two fifths of a sample with approximately 110,000 distinct CDR3 sequences, 22% of them seen once. J was trimmed by 8 bases and V by 2 bases; bases with no gene match: 6. Germline V gives CDR1 SGHNT, CDR2 YYREEE (reference sequence). The CDR3 runs to 15 residues. The clonotype was recovered from a man in his late teens or twenties who had mild COVID-19 (a few samples of this study predate the infection). Cell type and time point are not known. The gene calls are TRBV5-4 and TRBJ2-1, with 11 nucleotides matching TRBD2. The sample comprised PBMCs or a T cell subset sorted from them (not recorded which). The CDR3 spells CASSFSGGAMDEQFF. The DNA of the CDR3 is TGTGCCAGCAGCTTTAGCGGGGGGGCCATGGATGAGCAGTTCTTC.